This T cell receptor (beta chain) was sequenced for a study of cytomegalovirus exposure and HLA in healthy donors. Germline V CDR1 and CDR2: LNHDA, SQIVND (reference sequence). The CDR3 sequence is 15 residues long. Trimming cost V 8 bases and J 3 bases; bases outside gene matches: 5. The PCR had 60 Vbeta and 13 Jbeta primers. Sequenced by immunoSEQ multiplex PCR; TCRdb stores in-frame clones only, minus some. The sample lists some 150,000 clones; 70% to 80% were seen once. The TCR originated in a woman aged 50 to 60 in good health and CMV-seronegative. The chain uses TRBV19 and TRBJ2-5, with 14 bases aligning to TRBD2. Material for sequencing was PBMCs. The CDR3 DNA follows: TGTGCCAGTGTCTCGGGACTAGCGGGAGAAGAGACCCAGTACTTC. Amino acid sequence: CASVSGLAGEETQYF.